This T cell receptor (beta chain) was profiled in a study of OX40 agonist ivuxolimab in advanced cancers. Across the whole study: Patients were treated with intravenous ivuxolimab, dosed at 0.01 to 10 mg/kg and infused every 2 weeks. Antecedent anti-PD-1, anti-PD-L1 or anti-CTLA-4 therapy was permissible, with under 50% having received some. Study-level findings and limits: What antigens the expanded peripheral T cells recognized was never established.

As regards this clone: Its antigen is still unknown.

The table came from immunoSEQ multiplex PCR; TCRdb's copy has only in-frame clones and leaves some out. The sample yields tens of thousands of clones, about 92% seen once. Deletions cut 3 bases from V and 3 bases from J, with 11 bases between. CDR3 size: 14 residues. Looked up from germline, CDR1 is MDHEN and CDR2 is SYDVKM. The sequence came from an adult with an advanced solid tumor such as melanoma, head and neck, liver or kidney cancer. V gene TRBV28 combines with J gene TRBJ1-2; D perhaps matches TRBD1 (5 bases). The sample here was CD4+ or CD8+ T cells sorted from blood, taken in a trial of the OX40 agonist ivuxolimab. The CDR3 sequence: CASSFGQGHYGYTF. The CDR3, as DNA: TGTGCCAGCAGTTTTGGGCAGGGACACTATGGCTACACCTTC.